One and the same sample provided the 17 T cell receptor beta chains below, sequenced in a study of cytomegalovirus exposure and HLA in healthy donors. Both 60 Vbeta primers and 13 Jbeta primers went into the PCR. The assay was immunoSEQ multiplex PCR, and TCRdb's table has in-frame clones only and misses some. The table includes 110,000 to 150,000 clones, about four fifths detected once. Material: PBMCs. The source of these receptors is a male donor in good health and CMV-seronegative.

This clone was observed a handful of times. The rearrangement uses TRBV7-9 and TRBJ2-7, with D maybe TRBD1 (6 bases). CDR1 is SEHNR, CDR2 FQNEAQ, per germline (reference sequence). Trimming pared 2 bases from V and 3 bases from J, leaving 8 bases between. The CDR3 covers 13 residues. The CDR3 loop is CASSLSRGYEQYF. The CDR3 bases are TGTGCCAGCAGCTTAAGCAGGGGCTACGAGCAGTACTTC.

V is TRBV6-1 and J is TRBJ1-5; weak D call: TRBD1 (6 bases). Trimming shortened V by 2 bases and J by 9 bases, and 20 bases separated the two germline ends. This CDR3 contains 16 residues. CDR1 and CDR2 from the germline V gene are MNHNS and SASEGT. CDR3 loop: CASSESLRTATGPQHF. CDR3 sequence (DNA): TGTGCCAGCAGTGAATCTCTAAGGACAGCCACGGGGCCCCAGCATTTT.

The V gene is TRBV7-9, the J gene TRBJ1-4, with TRBD1 identical over 8 bases. The germline V gene has CDR1 SEHNR and CDR2 FQNEAQ (reference sequence). The CDR3 runs to 18 residues. Unmatched junction bases numbered 18, after V lost 5 bases and J lost 7 bases. The CDR3 loop is CASSPTGTGASRGEKLFF. DNA for the CDR3: TGTGCCAGCAGCCCAACCGGGACAGGCGCTTCCCGGGGTGAAAAACTGTTTTTT.

This clone was picked up a small number of times. The V gene is TRBV30, the J gene TRBJ1-1; D not certain. Germline assignment: CDR1 GTSNPN and CDR2 SVGIG (reference sequence). Trimming left V 5 bases short and J 1 base short, with 11 bases between. CDR3 length equals 13 residues. The CDR3 region is CAWGVGGNTEAFF. The CDR3 DNA is TGTGCCTGGGGGGTAGGAGGGAACACTGAAGCTTTCTTT.

The chain recombines TRBV2 with TRBJ1-2, with 9 nucleotides matching TRBD1. This CDR3 spans 12 amino acids. The germline gives CDR1 SNHLY, CDR2 FYNNEI. Losses at the gene ends were 5 bases for V and 8 bases for J; bases not matched to a gene: 3. The DNA of the CDR3 is TGTGCCAGCAGTCGACAGGGGGTGGGCTACACCTTC. This sequence encodes CASSRQGVGYTF.

The V and J genes are TRBV14 and TRBJ2-4; the D gene is possibly TRBD1 (6 bases). The V and J ends lost 3 bases and 1 base respectively, with 10 bases between them. This CDR3 region has 15 residues. The germline gives CDR1 SGHDN, CDR2 FVKESK. The CDR3 coding sequence is TGTGCCAGCAGCCACCTGGGGGCGGCCAAAAACATTCAGTACTTC. This encodes CASSHLGAAKNIQYF.

The chain has TRBV10-2 and TRBJ1-2; TRBD1 aligns across 11 bases. The germline gives CDR1 WSHSY, CDR2 SAAADI. Losses at the gene ends were 6 bases for V and 4 bases for J; bases not matched to a gene: 10. The CDR3 is 16 amino acids. The CDR3 region is CASRGQGAVSGYGYTF. The CDR3 DNA reads TGCGCCAGCAGAGGACAGGGGGCTGTCTCGGGCTATGGCTACACCTTC.

The J gene is TRBJ1-5, the V gene TRBV19; a possible D gene is TRBD1 (5 bases). Deletions cut 1 base from V and 2 bases from J, with 9 bases between. This CDR3 comprises 15 residues. Germline V gene data show CDR1 as LNHDA and CDR2 as SQIVND (reference sequence). The CDR3: CASSIAGIGNQPQHF. The CDR3 bases are TGTGCCAGTAGTATAGCAGGGATAGGCAATCAGCCCCAGCATTTT.

The V and J genes are TRBV5-1 and TRBJ2-1; D is unresolved. The V end was cut by 6 bases, the J end by 8 bases, with 18 bases between. Germline lookup yields CDR1 SGHRS and CDR2 YFSETQ. CDR3 length: 14 residues. The CDR3 DNA is TGCGCCAGCATGCGGTACAAGAGTTCCTATGAGCAGTTCTTC. Protein: CASMRYKSSYEQFF.

This clone was seen only once. The junction differs from germline at one of its ends, possibly a read error. This chain connects TRBV7-7 to TRBJ2-7; D might be TRBD1 (6 bases). This CDR3 contains 13 residues. Germline assignment: CDR1 SSHAT and CDR2 FNYEAQ (reference sequence). The CDR3 protein is CASSLETGREQYF. In DNA, the CDR3 is TGTGCTAGCAGCTTAGAAACAGGGCGCGAGCAGTACTTC.

This rearrangement joins TRBV27 to TRBJ2-1; 16 bases are a match to TRBD2. Losses at the gene ends were 7 bases for V and 5 bases for J; bases not matched to a gene: 11. The CDR3 loop spans 18 amino acids. CDR1 and CDR2 (germline): MNHEY, SMNVEV (reference sequence). CDR3 loop: CASTPRGTSGRANNEQFF. The CDR3 DNA sequence: TGTGCCAGCACCCCGAGAGGGACTAGCGGGAGGGCCAACAATGAGCAGTTCTTC.

The sample holds a few counts of this clone. The chain recombines TRBV10-3 with TRBJ1-2; D might be TRBD1 (6 bases). CDR3 size: 14 residues. CDR1 and CDR2 (germline): ENHRY, SYGVKD. V lost 5 bases to trimming and J lost 5 bases, with 15 bases between them. CDR3 DNA sequence: TGTGCCATCAGTACCGGACAGATCGGATATGGCTACACCTTC. Amino acid sequence: CAISTGQIGYGYTF.

The chain joins TRBV5-1 to TRBJ2-3, with 9 bases matching TRBD2. Germline CDR1 and CDR2: SGHRS and YFSETQ. The CDR3 consists of 15 residues. Trimming cost V 3 bases and J 6 bases; bases outside gene matches: 8. CDR3 sequence: CASSWGTSSSDTQYF. CDR3 bases: TGCGCCAGCAGCTGGGGGACTAGCTCTTCTGATACGCAGTATTTT.

J is TRBJ2-1 and V is TRBV12-5; TRBD2 matches 9 bases. The CDR3 sequence is 13 residues long. Germline assignment: CDR1 LGHNT and CDR2 FRNRAP. Unmatched junction bases numbered 12, after V lost 9 bases and J lost 12 bases. The CDR3 here is CASLAGWGLGQFF. The CDR3 DNA is TGTGCTAGCCTAGCGGGGTGGGGACTTGGGCAGTTCTTC.

V is TRBV9 and J is TRBJ1-1, with D perhaps matching TRBD1 (6 bases). The germline V gene has CDR1 SGDLS and CDR2 YYNGEE. V lost 3 bases, J lost 3 bases, and 15 bases lay in between. The CDR3 totals 15 residues. Written as DNA, the CDR3 is TGTGCCAGCAGCGACGGGGGGGGCTTCGACACTGAAGCTTTCTTT. Translation: CASSDGGGFDTEAFF.

The rearrangement uses TRBV28 and TRBJ2-5; TRBD1 agrees at 8 bases. V dropped 4 bases and J dropped 3; count of bases not matched to a gene: 4. This CDR3 is 14 amino acids long. Germline values: CDR1 MDHEN, CDR2 SYDVKM. CDR3 region: CASSSQGAKETQYF. DNA for the CDR3: TGTGCCAGCAGTTCCCAGGGGGCTAAAGAGACCCAGTACTTC.

J is TRBJ2-1 and V is TRBV27; 12 positions agree with TRBD2. V shed 6 bases and J 3 bases; nucleotides not matched to a gene: 3. The CDR3 extends over 15 amino acids. Germline-derived CDR1 and CDR2 are MNHEY and SMNVEV (reference sequence). CDR3 loop: CASSGLAGRYNEQFF. The CDR3 bases are TGTGCCAGCAGCGGACTAGCGGGACGCTACAATGAGCAGTTCTTC.